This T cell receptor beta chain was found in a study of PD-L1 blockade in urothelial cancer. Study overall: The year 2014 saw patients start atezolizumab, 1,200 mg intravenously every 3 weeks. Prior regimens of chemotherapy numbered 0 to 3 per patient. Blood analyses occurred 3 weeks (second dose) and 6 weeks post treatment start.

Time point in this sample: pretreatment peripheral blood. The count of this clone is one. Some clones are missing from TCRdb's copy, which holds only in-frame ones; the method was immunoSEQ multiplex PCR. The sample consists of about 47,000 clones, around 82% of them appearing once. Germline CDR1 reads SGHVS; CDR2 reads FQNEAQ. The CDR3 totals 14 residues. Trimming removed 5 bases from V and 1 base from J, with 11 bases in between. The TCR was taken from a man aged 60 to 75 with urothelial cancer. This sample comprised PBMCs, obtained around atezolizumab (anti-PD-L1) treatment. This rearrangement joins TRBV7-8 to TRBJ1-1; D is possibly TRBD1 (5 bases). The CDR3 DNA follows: TGTGCCAGCAGCGAACAGGAAACGAACACTGAAGCTTTCTTT. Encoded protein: CASSEQETNTEAFF.